Each of the 10 T cell receptor beta chains below was sequenced from the same sample in a study of post-analysis software for immune sequencing data. Whole-study results and caveats: The study found TRBV5-6, TRBV5-1 and TRBV20-1 among five or six TRBV segments more frequent in patients than controls.

Their antigens remain unidentified. Each TCR beta cDNA library carried unique molecular identifiers. TCRdb itself ran the PCR reads through MiXCR, one entry per CDR3 protein. Among hundreds of thousands of distinct CDR3 sequences, roughly 27% were seen once, and the ten largest hold roughly 0.53%. Sequencing was performed on blood. The receptor set was obtained from a girl between 10 and 17 years old with multiple sclerosis.

The genes are TRBV15 and TRBJ1-3; no firm D call. Germline CDR1 LNHNV, CDR2 YYDKDF (reference sequence). Trimming took 0 bases from V and 4 from J, leaving 4 bases between them. There are 13 residues in the CDR3. CDR3 bases: TGTGCCACCAGCAGAGAGGGAGGAAACACCATATATTTT. Amino acid sequence: CATSREGGNTIYF.

The J gene is TRBJ1-2, the V gene TRBV24-1; 10 nucleotides align to TRBD1. Germline CDR1 KGHDR, CDR2 SFDVKD. The CDR3 extends over 16 amino acids. V shed 5 bases, J shed 3 bases, and the junction held 8 bases outside the gene matches. As DNA, the CDR3 is TGTGCCACCAGTGCCCCTATAGGACAGGGGGACTATGGCTACACCTTC. It yields the protein CATSAPIGQGDYGYTF.

This clonotype was detected a few times. This sequence joins TRBV28 and TRBJ2-1; D ambiguous. From germline, CDR1 is MDHEN and CDR2 SYDVKM. This CDR3 has 14 residues. V shed 6 bases and J shed 6 bases, with 15 bases lying between them. CDR3 residues: CASRIDDPLNEQFF. The DNA for the CDR3 is TGTGCCAGCAGAATAGACGACCCCCTCAATGAGCAGTTCTTC.

The chain joins TRBV7-9 to TRBJ1-2; D is uncertain. The CDR3 totals 15 residues. V dropped 1 base and J dropped 4 bases, with 13 bases sitting between them. Germline V CDR1 and CDR2: SEHNR, FQNEAQ (reference sequence). For the CDR3, the DNA is TGTGCCAGCAGCTTAGAGTCAGGTCAGGCCTATGGCTACACCTTC. As protein: CASSLESGQAYGYTF.

CDR3 nucleotide sequence: TGTGCCAGCAGCCCTCGGGGGCTCCCCTCCTACAATGAGCAGTACTTC. This gives the protein CASSPRGLPSYNEQYF. The gene calls are TRBV11-3 and TRBJ2-1, with D tentatively TRBD1 or TRBD2 (6 bases each). The J call is uncertain, as TRBJ2-7 better fits the DNA end. CDR1 SGHNT and CDR2 YENEEA come from the germline V gene. The CDR3 is 16 residues long.

This clonotype was seen a handful of times. V usage is TRBV20-1 and J usage is TRBJ2-5, with unresolved D. The J call is uncertain, as TRBJ2-4 better fits the DNA end. CDR1 DFQATT and CDR2 SNEGSKA come from the germline V gene (reference sequence). CDR3 length: 11 amino acids. The CDR3, as DNA: TGCAGTGCTACCCATCAGCACATTCAGTACTTC. Encoded protein: CSATHQHIQYF.

The rearrangement joins TRBV10-3 to TRBJ2-5; D call uncertain. The J call may be incorrect, as the DNA end agrees better with TRBJ2-1. CDR3 length: 14 residues. In germline, CDR1 is ENHRY, CDR2 SYGVKD. CDR3 sequence (DNA): TGTGCCATCAGTGACTTAGGGCAGCTCCAGACCCAGTTCTTC. Protein sequence: CAISDLGQLQTQFF.

This clonotype was detected only a few times. The genes are TRBV24-1 and TRBJ2-1, with TRBD2 identical over 8 bases. This CDR3 contains 14 residues. Losses at the gene ends were 8 bases for V and 6 bases for J; bases not matched to a gene: 8. CDR1 is KGHDR, CDR2 SFDVKD, per germline. In DNA form, the CDR3 reads TGTGCCACCACTCTAAGCGGGACTAGCAATGAGCAGTTCTTC. This translates into CATTLSGTSNEQFF.

The V and J genes are TRBV12-3 or TRBV12-4 and TRBJ1-2; the D gene is possibly TRBD1 (5 bases). The CDR3 covers 17 residues. Deletions cut 6 bases from V and 0 bases from J, with 20 bases between. DNA for the CDR3: TGTGCCAGCAGGAACGGGGGGAGTGAAGCCTCTAACTATGGCTACACCTTC. Translation gives CASRNGGSEASNYGYTF.

The V and J genes are TRBV28 and TRBJ2-5; perhaps TRBD1 as D (6 bases). V gave up 3 bases and J gave up 1 base, with 21 bases separating them. Per the germline V gene, CDR1 is MDHEN and CDR2 is SYDVKM. This CDR3 comprises 18 residues. The CDR3 sequence is CASSFEPQDSEIQETQYF. As DNA, the CDR3 is TGTGCCAGCAGTTTTGAGCCCCAGGACAGCGAGATCCAAGAGACCCAGTACTTC.